Described below is a single T cell receptor (beta chain) sequence and its context. The specificity of this receptor is unknown. The input lacks base qualities; no much larger clone sits a single base away. The library was prepared using the immunoSEQ multiplex PCR assay. A mixture of 60 forward primers for TCR Vbeta segments and 13 reverse primers for TCR Jbeta segments was used in the multiplex PCR. The CDR3 region of rearranged TCR beta genes was amplified from genomic DNA by a multiplex PCR assay. The Illumina HiSeq System was used to sequence the amplified TCR beta libraries as 87-base-pair reads. Turning to the authors' computational methods: Across the 666 repertoires, a later analysis counted tens of millions of unique TCR beta chains, about 10 million of which were shared by at least two donors. Raw reads were error-corrected and collapsed into unique sequences with a nearest-neighbor algorithm that merged closely related sequences to remove PCR and sequencing errors. To assign V, D and J gene segments, CDR3 sequences were aligned to IMGT reference sequences. For a sequence to be retained, at least a six-nucleotide match to both a V gene segment and a J gene segment was required. Rearrangements were called productive when the CDR3 lacked stop codons and stayed in frame with V and J; all others were non-productive. Following IMGT convention, CDR3 was defined as the stretch from the second conserved V-encoded cysteine up to the conserved J-encoded phenylalanine. Sequences without an unambiguous match to a single V gene segment were excluded from the earlier analysis of about 640 of the donors. In an earlier analysis of some 590 of the donors, V segments were called functional above 56.7% productive rearrangements and were called segregating when the between-donor standard deviation exceeded 5%. To diagnose cytomegalovirus status from the catalog of TCR beta chain sequences, a statistical classification framework was built. V and J gene assignment, in a later analysis, came from comparing TCR nucleotide sequences with IMGT/GENE-DB human TR gene sequences. The TCRdist pipeline was used in a later analysis to assign CDR3 sequences and most-parsimonious VDJ recombination scenarios. In a later analysis, each TCR beta chain was defined by its CDR3 amino acid sequence together with its V-gene family, and reads without a unique V-gene family were excluded. A later analysis removed nearly 600 highly shared, low-generation-probability nucleotide sequences to deal with suspected cross-contamination and a sequencing artifact. For each public chain, a later analysis derived a clonal expansion index from normalized ranks of inferred template counts within each repertoire. In a later analysis, generation probabilities were computed using a VDJ recombination model fitted to out-of-frame rearrangements, and the results were checked against IGoR. Hypergeometric tests were used in a later analysis to score TCR-TCR, TCR-HLA and TCR-CMV co-occurrence, with a repertoire-size bias correction applied to the TCR pairs. A later analysis estimated false discovery rates by permuting HLA or CMV assignments 20 times. In a later analysis, co-occurring TCRs were grouped with DBSCAN, and TCRdist sequence similarity was added when clustering was performed within HLA-allele-positive subsets. Co-occurrence clustering excluded repertoires with fewer than 30,000 or more than 120,000 public chains, plus five with anomalous nucleotide sharing. TCRdb re-hosts the immuneACCESS table, in-frame sequences only. Its copies lack some clones; in the studies checked, an unresolved V gene accounts for under half of them, and the cause for the rest is not known. Clone size and the V and J calls come from that table; the DNA yielded D and trimming. Present in this sample are some 180,000 clones, 65% to 85% of which were seen just once. Around 1.4% of the sample is in the top ten clones.

These data originate in a study of cytomegalovirus exposure and HLA in healthy donors (dated by TCRdb to the late 2010s). Background on the whole study: An earlier analysis of several hundred of the donors reported about 250 Gb of sequence data and 117 million unique TCR beta sequences from some 180 million T cells. In the later analysis, no new phenotypic data were used to find candidate immune exposures; instead, reliance was placed on TCR beta sequences and their occurrence across donors. An earlier analysis of around 540 of the donors applied high-throughput TCR beta sequencing to assess whether each TCR beta V gene segment acted as functional or pseudogenic. In a later genetic analysis, genome-wide SNP genotypes for about three fifths of the 666 donors were used, and that subset was treated as a discovery cohort. Among the roughly 400 genotyped donors, around 81% belonged to the genetic ancestry cluster associated with self-reported Caucasian donors. Along with the roughly 610-subject first cohort, a separate validation cohort of over 90 different subjects was used. The number of typed donors differed by locus: 629-630 for A, B, C, DRB1 and DQB1; approximately 530 for DQA1; approximately 600 for DPA1; and around 450 for DPB1. About five DR-DQ haplotypes were treated as single units for association and clustering because of strong linkage in the cohort. HLA typing covered class I and class II loci at four-digit resolution. The study aimed to test whether cataloging public T cell receptors could reveal signatures of past pathogen exposure. All discovery cohort repertoires had been generated on a single sequencing platform. The T cell repertoires of under 750 subjects were profiled by immunosequencing and related to cytomegalovirus serostatus. Among 300 to 450 genotyped donors of the cohort, an average of 235,054 unique TCR beta nucleotide sequences were sequenced per donor, about a sixth of them non-productive. About 280 gigabases of sequencing data and 78 million or so unique TCR sequences were included in an early release covering several hundred HLA-typed donors. Alongside the repertoire data, information on donor age, sex, ethnicity and CMV serostatus was compiled. To predict cytomegalovirus infection status, the study brought together high-throughput TCR immunosequencing, statistical association of individual TCRs with disease status, and machine learning. A later analysis re-examined previously published TCR beta repertoires from 600 to 700 donors and added high-resolution HLA genotyping to investigate patterns of TCR occurrence. Results and caveats for the whole study, not just this receptor: A further reported finding was that TCR beta sequences accurately predicted the HLA-A and HLA-B alleles for most subjects in the first cohort. An association between a missense DCLRE1C variant and V-gene and J-gene trimming of TCR beta chains was found in a later genetic analysis and replicated in an independent cohort. In a later analysis, some 18,000 TCR beta sequences were associated with specific HLA alleles at a false discovery rate of 0.05. While some public TCRs were present in many individuals, most TCR sequences turned up only very rarely across donors. According to a later analysis, TCR association rates differed among HLA loci, with DRB1 alleles showing the most associated TCRs and HLA-C alleles showing the fewest. In an earlier analysis of about 540 of the donors, most TCR beta V segments were observed in productive rearrangements about 87% or about 30% of the time, broadly matching IMGT annotations. Because HLA typing was missing for some donors at each locus, association tests included only the typed subset. In a later analysis, HLA-associated TCR beta chains were found to be more clonally expanded and to have lower generation probabilities than equally common non-associated chains. The authors suggested that the approach could potentially be extended to other disease states and immunological phenotypes. Because counts were too low, 15 to 20 rarely observed V segments, including chromosome 9 orphons, were excluded from the earlier analysis of around 590 of the donors. A later genetic analysis reported fewer N-insertions in productive TCRs among donors in an Asian-associated ancestry cluster than the roughly 720-donor mean. The sequencing pipeline was judged likely to have produced a cluster of highly shared sequence variants as a technical artifact. The presence/absence analyses assumed that sequencing depth was roughly uniform across donors, and that assumption may not be true. In vitro tests confirmed that three of the cytomegalovirus-associated TCR beta chains recognize cytomegalovirus antigens. In a later analysis, several top co-occurrence clusters were reported to appear linked to parvovirus B19, influenza, CMV and Epstein-Barr virus. In a later analysis, most CMV-associated TCR beta chains were found to appear HLA-restricted, with HLA associations seemingly driven largely by CMV exposure. Strong co-occurrence of HLA alleles, especially DR and DQ, made assigning TCR associations to individual alleles difficult. CMV serostatus was the only immune exposure information available for the cohort. The classifier was reported to diagnose cytomegalovirus status with high specificity and sensitivity in both the original cohort and the validation cohort. In the study, some 160 TCR beta chains were listed as associated with cytomegalovirus. Correlated functional status among segregating V segments might reflect linkage disequilibrium, but an unknown experimental factor could not be ruled out. Only TCR beta chains were sequenced in this cohort, and the absence of alpha or paired-chain data limited detectable features.

The cohort consisted of approximately 690 healthy bone marrow donors. At the time of sampling, all cohort members were nominally healthy, though unrecorded immune exposures were likely present. The donor tested CMV seropositive, placing the donor among the approximately 290 seropositive members of the cohort. Every donor gave a peripheral blood sample, and the peripheral blood mononuclear cells from that sample were used for TCR beta sequencing. Genomic DNA extraction from the blood cell samples was performed with the Qiagen DNeasy Blood Extraction Kit. The sample taken for sequencing was PBMCs. This TCR derives from a girl aged 5 to 17 in good health and CMV-seropositive.

The CDR3 region: CASSRQGAGYGYTF. In nucleotides, the sequence is TGTGCCAGCAGCCGACAGGGGGCAGGCTATGGCTACACCTTC. The V and J segments used are TRBV7-2 and TRBJ1-2; 10 bases in the middle match TRBD1. Relative to germline, V is missing 5 bases and J is missing 4 bases, with 4 bases of the junction outside any gene match. The germline V gene supplies CDR1 SGHTA and CDR2 FQGNSA. Its CDR3 holds 14 amino acids, cysteine through phenylalanine. The only DNA kept is the CDR3, 42 bases in frame from the first base. The entire variable domain, with the stretches around the CDR3 drawn from the reference TRBV7-2 and TRBJ1-2 proteins, is GAGVSQSPSNKVTEKGKDVELRCDPISGHTALYWYRQSLGQGLEFLIYFQGNSAPDKSGLPSDRFSAERTGGSVSTLTIQRTQQEDSAVYLCASSRQGAGYGYTFGSGTRLTVV.